This T cell receptor (beta chain) originates from a study of blood T cell repertoires in COVID-19. Study at large: COVID-19 samples from acute and convalescent phases originated in the United States, Italy and Spain. PBMCs, B-cell-depleted T cells, or T cells were the source of the cDNA or gDNA that made up the material.

This clone turned up a few times. Seattle cases were enrolled at active infection and followed longitudinally. CDR1 and CDR2 (germline): SGHRS, YFSETQ. This CDR3 has 15 residues. J was trimmed by 2 bases and V by 0 bases; bases with no gene match: 4. Original handling: Nucleated cell number was recorded as an estimate derived from reference gene primer amplification. Measured with immunoSEQ multiplex PCR; TCRdb has only the in-frame clones, and not every one. The DNA was the basis for D and trimming; V, J and clone size are from that table. The sample yields about 220,000 clones, about 82% seen once. This receptor was obtained from an older woman with COVID-19, enrolled during active disease. Specimen: peripheral blood. The rearrangement uses TRBV5-1 and TRBJ1-2; the match to TRBD1 covers 7 bases. The CDR3 region has the DNA TGCGCCAGCAGCTTGGCCCCGGGACAGAACTATGGCTACACCTTC. Translation gives CASSLAPGQNYGYTF.